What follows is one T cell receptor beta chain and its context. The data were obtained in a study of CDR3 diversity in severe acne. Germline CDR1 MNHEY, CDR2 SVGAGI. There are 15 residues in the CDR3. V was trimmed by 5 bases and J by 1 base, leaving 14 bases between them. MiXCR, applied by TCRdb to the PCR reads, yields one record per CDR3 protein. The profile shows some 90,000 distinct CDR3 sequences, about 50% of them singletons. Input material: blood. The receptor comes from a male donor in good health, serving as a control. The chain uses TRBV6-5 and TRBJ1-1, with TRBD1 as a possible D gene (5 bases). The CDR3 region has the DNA TGTGCCAGCAGTCTAAAGACAGCGCCGAACACTGAAGCTTTCTTT. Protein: CASSLKTAPNTEAFF.